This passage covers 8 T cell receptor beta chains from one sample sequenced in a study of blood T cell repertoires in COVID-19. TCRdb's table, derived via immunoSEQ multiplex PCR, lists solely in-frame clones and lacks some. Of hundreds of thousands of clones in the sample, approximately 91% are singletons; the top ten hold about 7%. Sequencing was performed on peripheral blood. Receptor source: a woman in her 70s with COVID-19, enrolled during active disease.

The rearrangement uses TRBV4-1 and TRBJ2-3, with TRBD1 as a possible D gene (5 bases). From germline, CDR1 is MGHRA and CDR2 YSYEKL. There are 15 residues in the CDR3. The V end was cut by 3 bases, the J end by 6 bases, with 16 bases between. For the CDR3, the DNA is TGCGCCAGCAGCCATTTGGCAGGGCTACGCGATACGCAGTATTTT. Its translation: CASSHLAGLRDTQYF.

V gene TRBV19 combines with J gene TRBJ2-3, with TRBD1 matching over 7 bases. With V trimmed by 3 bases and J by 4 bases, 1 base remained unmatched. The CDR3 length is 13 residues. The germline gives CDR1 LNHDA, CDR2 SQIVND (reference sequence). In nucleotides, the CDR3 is TGTGCCAGTAGTATTGACAGGGCAGATACGCAGTATTTT. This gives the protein CASSIDRADTQYF.

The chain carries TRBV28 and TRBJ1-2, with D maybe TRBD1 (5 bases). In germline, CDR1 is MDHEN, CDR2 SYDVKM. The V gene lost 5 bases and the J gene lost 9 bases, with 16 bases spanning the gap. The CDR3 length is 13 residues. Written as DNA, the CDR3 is TGTGCCAGCAGTCCTGGGCAGGGTTTACGCTACACCTTC. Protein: CASSPGQGLRYTF.

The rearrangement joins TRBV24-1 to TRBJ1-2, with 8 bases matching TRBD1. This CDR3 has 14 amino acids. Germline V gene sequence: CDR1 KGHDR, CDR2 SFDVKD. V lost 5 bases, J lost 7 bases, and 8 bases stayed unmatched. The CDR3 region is CATSARTGMRGYTF. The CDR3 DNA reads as TGTGCCACCAGTGCCCGGACAGGGATGCGTGGCTACACCTTC.

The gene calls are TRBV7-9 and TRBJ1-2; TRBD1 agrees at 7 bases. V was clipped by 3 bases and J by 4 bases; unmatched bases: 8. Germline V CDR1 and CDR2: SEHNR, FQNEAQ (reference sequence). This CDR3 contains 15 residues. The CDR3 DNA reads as TGTGCCAGCAGCTTCGGCGACAGGGCACTCTATGGCTACACCTTC. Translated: CASSFGDRALYGYTF. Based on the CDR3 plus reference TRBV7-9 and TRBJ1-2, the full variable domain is DTGVSQNPRHKITKRGQNVTFRCDPISEHNRLYWYRQTLGQGPEFLTYFQNEAQLEKSRLLSDRFSAERPKGSFSTLEIQRTEQGDSAMYLCASSFGDRALYGYTFGSGTRLTVV.

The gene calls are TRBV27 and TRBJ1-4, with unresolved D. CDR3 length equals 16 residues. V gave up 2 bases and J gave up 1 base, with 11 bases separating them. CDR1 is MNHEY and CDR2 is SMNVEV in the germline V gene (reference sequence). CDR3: CASSLRAGETNEKLFF. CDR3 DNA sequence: TGTGCCAGCAGTTTAAGAGCCGGGGAAACTAATGAAAAACTGTTTTTT.

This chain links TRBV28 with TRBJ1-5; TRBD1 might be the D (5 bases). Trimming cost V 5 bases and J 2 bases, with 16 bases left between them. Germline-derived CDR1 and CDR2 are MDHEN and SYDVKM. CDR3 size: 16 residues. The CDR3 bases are TGTGCCAGCAGTAATTCCGGGGGAATCGGCAATCAGCCCCAGCATTTT. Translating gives CASSNSGGIGNQPQHF.

Written as DNA, the CDR3 is TGTGCCACCAGTGATGGGACAGGGGCGATCAATGAGCAGTTCTTC. It encodes CATSDGTGAINEQFF. This sequence joins TRBV24-1 and TRBJ2-1, with 10 bases aligning to TRBD1. Trimming cost V 3 bases and J 6 bases; bases outside gene matches: 4. Germline CDR1 KGHDR, CDR2 SFDVKD. The CDR3 runs to 15 residues.